This T cell receptor (beta chain) is drawn from a study of identical twins. MiXCR was run by TCRdb on the 5' RACE reads, yielding one entry per CDR3 protein. Altogether under 300,000 distinct CDR3 sequences are present, over 12% being singletons, with the ten largest covering around 8.3%. Worth noting for this clonotype: Its matching antigen is unknown.

The CDR3 is made up of 16 amino acids. After removal of 4 bases from V and 4 bases from J, the junction contained 9 bases not matched to a gene. Germline-derived CDR1 and CDR2 are LGHNA and YSLEER. Study results and limitations: Modeled out-of-frame TCR alpha sharing in monozygotic twins fell below observed levels. Possibly, invariant MAIT and iNKT cells partly confounded zero-insertion analyses.

The clonotype comes from a woman under 30 in good health. The chain couples TRBV4-3 to TRBJ2-2; 7 bases map to TRBD2. Sequences were obtained from memory (CD45RO+) T cells sorted from blood. CDR3 region: CASSREAGTFTGELFF. For the CDR3, the DNA is TGCGCCAGCAGCCGAGAAGCGGGGACTTTCACCGGGGAGCTGTTTTTT.